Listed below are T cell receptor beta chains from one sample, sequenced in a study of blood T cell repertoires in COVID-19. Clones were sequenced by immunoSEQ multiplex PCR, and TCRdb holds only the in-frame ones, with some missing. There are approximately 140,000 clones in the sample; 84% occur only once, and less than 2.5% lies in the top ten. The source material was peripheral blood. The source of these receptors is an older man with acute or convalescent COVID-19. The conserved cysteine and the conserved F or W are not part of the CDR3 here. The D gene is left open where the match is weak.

ASSSDRRLVEAF,-,TRBJ1-1,TRBV2
ASLLSAPNEKLF,-,TRBJ1-4,TRBV6-6
ASSPKPRVGNTIY,-,TRBJ1-3,TRBV7-9
AWSDGAGGIGELF,TRBD2,TRBJ2-2,TRBV30
ASTQGNGNQPQH,TRBD1,TRBJ1-5,TRBV19
ASSLQLAVDTEAF,-,TRBJ1-1,TRBV11-2
ASSQLAGDRAYPTDEQY,TRBD1,TRBJ2-7,TRBV7-3
ASSNGGLAGGTQY,TRBD2,TRBJ2-5,TRBV5-4
AISEGSTRLAYNEQF,-,TRBJ2-1,TRBV10-3
ASSWLAGGTYTQY,TRBD2,TRBJ2-3,TRBV7-9
ASTASGGANEQF,TRBD2,TRBJ2-1,TRBV6-5
ASSGRGTYSGANVLT,-,TRBJ2-6,TRBV7-9
ASSTGQGLYNEQF,TRBD1,TRBJ2-1,TRBV19
ATSDPNQPQH,-,TRBJ1-5,TRBV24-1
ASSQGTLSLSYEQY,-,TRBJ2-7,TRBV3-1/TRBV3-2
ASSLMGRETQY,-,TRBJ2-5,TRBV12-3/TRBV12-4
AISNSFTGDNSPLH,TRBD1,TRBJ1-6,TRBV10-3
ASSLVSAGRETQY,-,TRBJ2-5,TRBV28
ASSPRTGGKETQY,TRBD1,TRBJ2-5,TRBV18
SVAATNEQY,-,TRBJ2-7,TRBV29-1
ASSRSSGNDNEQF,-,TRBJ2-1,TRBV4-2
ASSLGALAGGREQY,TRBD2,TRBJ2-7,TRBV5-1
ASSANGPGYGYT,-,TRBJ1-2,TRBV2
ASSSSSDHPYGYT,-,TRBJ1-2,TRBV19
ASKDLAWNTGELF,-,TRBJ2-2,TRBV10-2
ASSPGLGDSPLH,-,TRBJ1-6,TRBV2
ASSSVRGGRGETQY,-,TRBJ2-5,TRBV7-6
ASGLARLAGATLGELF,TRBD2,TRBJ2-2,TRBV12-5
ASSQEGLDTYYEQY,-,TRBJ2-7,TRBV3-1/TRBV3-2
AWSDPRTYRGLPYEQY,TRBD1,TRBJ2-7,TRBV30
ATTRGGDSTDTQY,-,TRBJ2-3,TRBV24-1
ASQGSLNQPQH,-,TRBJ1-5,TRBV12-3/TRBV12-4
ASSLDGGPNEKLF,-,TRBJ1-4,TRBV7-7
ASSLWRGPQH,-,TRBJ1-5,TRBV28
ASSQGGGNSYNEQF,-,TRBJ2-1,TRBV3-1/TRBV3-2
ASRTQGTDTQY,-,TRBJ2-3,TRBV12-3/TRBV12-4
ASSQRPSGFYEQY,TRBD2,TRBJ2-7,TRBV3-1/TRBV3-2
ASSLYQRPYEQY,-,TRBJ2-7,TRBV27
ATSIGTQATYGYT,-,TRBJ1-2,TRBV15